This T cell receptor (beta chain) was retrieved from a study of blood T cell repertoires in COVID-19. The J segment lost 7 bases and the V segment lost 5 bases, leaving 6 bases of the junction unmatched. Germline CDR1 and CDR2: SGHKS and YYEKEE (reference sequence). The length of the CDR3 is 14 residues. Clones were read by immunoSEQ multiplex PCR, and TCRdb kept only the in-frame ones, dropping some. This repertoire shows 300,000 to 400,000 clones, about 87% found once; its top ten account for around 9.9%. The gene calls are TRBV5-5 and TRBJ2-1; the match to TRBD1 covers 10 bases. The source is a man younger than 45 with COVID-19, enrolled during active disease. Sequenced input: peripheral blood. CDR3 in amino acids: CASSPGQGRNEQFF. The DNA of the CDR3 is TGTGCCAGCAGTCCGGGACAGGGGAGAAATGAGCAGTTCTTC.